Presented here are 18 T cell receptor beta chains from one specimen sequenced in a study of T cells after yellow fever vaccination. TCRdb reprocessed the 5' RACE reads via MiXCR and lists one record per CDR3 protein. The sample lists 450,000 to 550,000 distinct CDR3 sequences, roughly 22% occurring once. Sequenced material: PBMCs, taken more than 20 days after the first yellow fever vaccination. The origin of the receptors is a man between 18 and 35 years old who received the YFV17D yellow fever vaccine.

In its sample, this clonotype was seen a few times. The genes are TRBV5-1 and TRBJ2-3, with D uncertain. CDR3 length equals 13 residues. V lost 0 bases, J lost 6 bases, and 8 bases lay in between. Germline V gene data show CDR1 as SGHRS and CDR2 as YFSETQ. DNA of the CDR3: TGCGCCAGCAGCTTGGACCGCCAGGATACGCAGTATTTT. Translating it yields CASSLDRQDTQYF.

V is TRBV20-1 and J is TRBJ1-6; D unclear. Germline V lookup: CDR1 DFQATT, CDR2 SNEGSKA (reference sequence). V shed 6 bases and J shed 5 bases, with 14 bases lying between them. The CDR3 is made up of 14 amino acids. CDR3 sequence: CSAPKAADNSPLHF. The CDR3 nucleotides are TGCAGTGCCCCCAAGGCGGCGGATAATTCACCCCTCCACTTT.

This clonotype was seen many times. V is TRBV7-9 and J is TRBJ2-2; D gene ambiguous. Looked up from germline, CDR1 is SEHNR and CDR2 is FQNEAQ (reference sequence). The CDR3 is 11 amino acids. Trimming stripped 10 bases from V and 9 bases from J, with 12 bases between. CDR3 DNA: TGTGCCAACCAGCGTGACCGGGAGCTGTTTTTT. Protein: CANQRDRELFF.

This chain uses TRBV4-2 with TRBJ1-6; possibly TRBD1 for D (5 bases). The V end lost 4 bases, the J end lost 6 bases, and 13 bases lay between the germline ends. In germline, CDR1 is LGHNA, CDR2 YNFKEQ. The CDR3 has 15 residues. CDR3 region: CASSRPGTVNSPLHF. CDR3 in DNA: TGTGCCAGCAGCCGACCCGGGACGGTTAATTCACCCCTCCACTTT.

This clonotype was seen a handful of times. This chain uses TRBV11-3 with TRBJ2-1; 14 nucleotides align to TRBD2. Germline V gives CDR1 SGHNT, CDR2 YENEEA. The trim removed 4 bases at V and 8 bases at J, leaving 7 bases unmatched. This CDR3 is built from 16 residues. CDR3 amino acids: CASSSAGTSGGHEQFF. CDR3 nucleotides: TGTGCCAGCAGCTCCGCCGGGACTAGCGGGGGTCATGAGCAGTTCTTC.

This clonotype was counted a few times. The chain is built from TRBV7-2 and TRBJ1-1; D is uncertain. The CDR3 sequence is 14 residues long. CDR1 SGHTA and CDR2 FQGNSA come from the germline V gene. V lost 1 base to trimming and J lost 5 bases, with 11 bases between them. The CDR3 coding sequence is TGTGCCAGCAGCTTAGAGAACCGAGGAACTGAAGCTTTCTTT. Translation: CASSLENRGTEAFF.

V is TRBV12-3 or TRBV12-4 and J is TRBJ2-7, with TRBD1 matching over 9 bases. The CDR3 totals 14 residues. Trimming cost V 6 bases and J 6 bases; bases outside gene matches: 9. In DNA form, the CDR3 reads TGTGCCAGCAGCGCCGGGACAGGGTTTGGCGAGCAGTACGTC. Translated: CASSAGTGFGEQYV.

This clonotype was recorded at least ten times. This chain links TRBV11-1 with TRBJ2-1; 9 positions match TRBD2. Unmatched junction bases numbered 23, after V lost 4 bases and J lost 4 bases. This CDR3 region has 21 residues. The germline V gene encodes CDR1 SGHAT and CDR2 FQDESV (reference sequence). The CDR3, as DNA: TGTGCCAGCAGCTCACCAAGGCCCGGGACAGATCTAGCGGGGACTTACAATGAGCAGTTCTTC. This encodes CASSSPRPGTDLAGTYNEQFF.

This clonotype appeared a few times. The V gene is TRBV24-1, the J gene TRBJ2-3, with TRBD2 matching 7 bases. The CDR3 is 17 residues long. Germline loops: CDR1 KGHDR, CDR2 SFDVKD. The trim removed 2 bases at V and 0 bases at J, leaving 7 bases unmatched. As DNA, the CDR3 is TGTGCCACCAGTGATTCTTCTAGCGGAACTAGCACAGATACGCAGTATTTT. Protein: CATSDSSSGTSTDTQYF.

This clonotype was seen a few times. CDR3 sequence: CASSHLQGEETQYF. DNA for the CDR3: TGCGCCAGCAGCCATCTACAGGGAGAAGAGACCCAGTACTTC. The chain carries TRBV4-1 and TRBJ2-5, with a tentative D call TRBD1 (6 bases). There are 14 residues in the CDR3. In germline, CDR1 is MGHRA, CDR2 YSYEKL. The germline V and J ends were trimmed by 3 bases and 3 bases, with 11 bases remaining between them.

This clonotype was seen only a few times. The genes are TRBV4-2 and TRBJ2-3, with D possibly called TRBD1 or TRBD2 (6 bases each). The CDR3 has 15 amino acids. Between the trimmed V and J ends, which lost 1 base and 6 bases, there was a span of 14 bases. Germline lookup yields CDR1 LGHNA and CDR2 YNFKEQ. The CDR3 DNA is TGTGCCAGCAGCCAAGTATCCGGGGGCGGTGATACGCAGTATTTT. It encodes CASSQVSGGGDTQYF.

This CDR3 reads CASSLLGGQSYNEQFF. In DNA, the CDR3 is TGCGCCAGCAGCTTGTTAGGGGGGCAATCCTACAATGAGCAGTTCTTC. V is TRBV5-1 and J is TRBJ2-1; D assignment may be TRBD1 or TRBD2 (6 bases each). This CDR3 is 16 amino acids long. Trimming shortened V by 1 base and J by 1 base, and 12 bases separated the two germline ends. Per germline, CDR1 SGHRS and CDR2 YFSETQ.

This clonotype turned up a few times. V is TRBV28 and J is TRBJ1-5; D may be TRBD1 (5 bases). Looked up from germline, CDR1 is MDHEN and CDR2 is SYDVKM. The CDR3 consists of 15 residues. The V gene lost 2 bases and the J gene lost 10 bases, with 18 bases spanning the gap. CDR3 loop: CASSLGGTPYRPQHF. The CDR3 DNA sequence: TGTGCCAGCAGTTTAGGGGGGACCCCCTATCGACCCCAGCATTTT.

J is TRBJ1-1 and V is TRBV6-6; 9 nucleotides align to TRBD1. The CDR3 covers 12 residues. V was pared by 6 bases and J by 9 bases, with 5 bases of the junction left unmatched. Germline loops: CDR1 MNHNY, CDR2 SVGAGI (reference sequence). CDR3 bases: TGTGCCAGCAGACCGACAGGGGGAAAAGCTTTCTTT. It encodes CASRPTGGKAFF.

This clonotype was counted a few times. This chain links TRBV10-3 with TRBJ2-3, with D perhaps TRBD1 or TRBD2 (6 bases each). Trimming shortened V by 2 bases and J by 1 base, and 13 bases separated the two germline ends. CDR1 is ENHRY and CDR2 is SYGVKD in the germline V gene. The CDR3 covers 16 residues. CDR3 amino acids: CAISERGLGGTDTQYF. As DNA, the CDR3 is TGTGCCATCAGTGAGCGGGGGCTAGGAGGCACAGATACGCAGTATTTT.

J is TRBJ2-3 and V is TRBV11-2; D possibly corresponds to TRBD1 (5 bases). The CDR3 spans 14 residues. Germline CDR1 reads SGHAT; CDR2 reads FQNNGV. The V end lost 4 bases, the J end lost 7 bases, and 15 bases lay between the germline ends. The CDR3 DNA is TGTGCCAGCAGCTCCGGTTTGGCAGGGAATACGCAGTATTTT. Protein: CASSSGLAGNTQYF.

The chain has TRBV28 and TRBJ2-3; possibly TRBD1 for D (6 bases). This CDR3 has 13 residues. V lost 7 bases and J lost 4, with 12 bases in between. CDR1 is MDHEN, CDR2 SYDVKM, per germline. CDR3 in DNA: TGTGCCAGCAACCGGTGGGGGCCAGATACGCAGTATTTT. Protein product: CASNRWGPDTQYF.

The rearrangement links TRBV5-5 to TRBJ2-6; the D gene is possibly TRBD2 (6 bases). Germline assignment: CDR1 SGHKS and CDR2 YYEKEE (reference sequence). The V end was cut by 5 bases, the J end by 8 bases, with 14 bases between. This CDR3 is built from 14 residues. CDR3 DNA sequence: TGTGCCAGCAGGGAGGGGCTGGAGACCAACGTCCTGACTTTC. This translates into CASREGLETNVLTF.